This TCR beta chain originates from a study of TIL therapy for anti-PD-1-resistant metastatic lung cancer. Across the study: Patients then received nivolumab; progressors got lymphodepletion, TIL and IL-2.

As concerns this clone: Its antigen is still unknown.

Sequencing used immunoSEQ v3. The assay was immunoSEQ multiplex PCR, and TCRdb's table has in-frame clones only and misses some. Of roughly 54,000 clones in the sample, roughly 91% were seen once. This sample's time point: pre-treatment sample, taken before nivolumab and TIL therapy. Study-wide findings and caveats: Infused TIL clonotypes partially replaced the baseline blood repertoire, then decayed over months.

The V gene end was trimmed by 1 base and the J gene end by 4 bases; junction bases not matched to a gene: 2. The germline V gene has CDR1 SGHRS and CDR2 YFSETQ. The CDR3 has 16 residues. Sequenced material: blood, taken at baseline. The TCR originated in a person aged 25-80 years with non-small cell lung cancer. The rearrangement uses TRBV5-1 and TRBJ2-1; 13 nucleotides align to TRBD2. In nucleotides, the CDR3 is TGCGCCAGCAGCTTGATGGGACTAGCGGGATACAATGAGCAGTTCTTC. This translates into CASSLMGLAGYNEQFF.